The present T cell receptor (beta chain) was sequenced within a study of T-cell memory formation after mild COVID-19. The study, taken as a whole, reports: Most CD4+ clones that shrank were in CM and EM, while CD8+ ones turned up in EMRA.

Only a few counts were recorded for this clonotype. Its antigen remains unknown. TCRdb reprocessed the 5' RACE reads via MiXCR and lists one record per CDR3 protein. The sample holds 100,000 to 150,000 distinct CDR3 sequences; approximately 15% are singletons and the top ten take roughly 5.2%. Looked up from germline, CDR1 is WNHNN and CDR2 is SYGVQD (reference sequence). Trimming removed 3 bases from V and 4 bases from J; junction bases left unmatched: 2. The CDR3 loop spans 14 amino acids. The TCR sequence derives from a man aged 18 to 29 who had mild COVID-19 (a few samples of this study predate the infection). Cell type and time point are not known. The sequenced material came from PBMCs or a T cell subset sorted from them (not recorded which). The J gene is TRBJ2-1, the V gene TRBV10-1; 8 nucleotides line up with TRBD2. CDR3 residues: CASSDSGSYNEQFF. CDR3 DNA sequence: TGCGCCAGCAGTGACAGCGGGAGTTACAATGAGCAGTTCTTC.